Listed below are T cell receptor beta chains from one sample, sequenced in a study of PD-L1 blockade in urothelial cancer. Assay: immunoSEQ multiplex PCR; the TCRdb copy retains only in-frame clones and omits some. The table includes some 51,000 clones, around 86% detected once. The starting material was PBMCs, obtained around atezolizumab (anti-PD-L1) treatment. These receptors all stem from a man aged 55 to 70 with urothelial cancer. CDR3s include the opening cysteine and the closing phenylalanine or tryptophan. Each record gives: J gene, V gene, CDR3 protein.

>TRBJ2-2|TRBV19
CASSNGDTGELFF
>TRBJ1-1|TRBV6-5
CASSSRQGENTEAFF
>TRBJ1-2|TRBV28
CASSRGTANFNYGYTF
>TRBJ1-2|TRBV6-6
CASRSYRGGYTF
>TRBJ2-5|TRBV18
CASSAGETQYF
>TRBJ1-6|TRBV9
CASSVDQPGYSPLHF
>TRBJ2-7|TRBV6-1
CAIETTSYEQYF
>TRBJ2-5|TRBV5-1
CASSASRAHLNNQETQYF
>TRBJ1-1|TRBV30
CAWSNEKVLPTEAFF
>TRBJ2-2|TRBV25-1
CASSEYHSPTGELFF
>TRBJ2-1|TRBV5-1
CASSTDRGTNNEQFF
>TRBJ2-7|TRBV5-1
CASSLARGEHEQYF
>TRBJ1-6|TRBV9
CASSPSDRGYNSPLHF
>TRBJ2-5|TRBV7-9
CASSRRETQYF
>TRBJ1-5|TRBV6-1
CASSDKSIDQPQHF
>TRBJ2-7|TRBV25-1
CASRDFYEQYF
>TRBJ1-5|TRBV6-1
CASSDWTASNQPQHF
>TRBJ2-5|TRBV2
CASSPSTRGETQYF
>TRBJ1-4|TRBV18
CASSIVGSGGEKLFF
>TRBJ2-2|TRBV7-3
CASSTGATGELFF
>TRBJ2-7|TRBV4-3
CASSPDGAGEYF